This T cell receptor (beta chain) was recovered during a study of T cell responses to AZD1222 COVID-19 vaccine. Study-wide results and caveats: Spike-specific TCR breadth and depth rose after two AZD1222 doses. Only a handful of people who got AZD1222 tested seropositive at baseline.

Using immunoSEQ multiplex PCR, the repertoire was profiled, and TCRdb retains in-frame clones only, with some absent. The sample shows about 170,000 clones, roughly nine tenths of them seen only once. This clone was picked up one time. Its antigen is still unknown. V was trimmed by 3 bases and J by 1 base, leaving 20 bases between them. Germline assignment: CDR1 SGHNT and CDR2 YYREEE (reference sequence). CDR3 length: 17 residues. The V call is TRBV5-4, the J call TRBJ2-7; D is possibly TRBD1 (7 bases). The starting material was peripheral blood, obtained on day 0 of AZD1222 vaccination. The TCR originated in an adult in good health. Here the CDR3 DNA reads TGTGCCAGCAGCTACCGAATAGGAGGGGGCCATTCCTACGAGCAGTACTTC. Amino acids: CASSYRIGGGHSYEQYF.